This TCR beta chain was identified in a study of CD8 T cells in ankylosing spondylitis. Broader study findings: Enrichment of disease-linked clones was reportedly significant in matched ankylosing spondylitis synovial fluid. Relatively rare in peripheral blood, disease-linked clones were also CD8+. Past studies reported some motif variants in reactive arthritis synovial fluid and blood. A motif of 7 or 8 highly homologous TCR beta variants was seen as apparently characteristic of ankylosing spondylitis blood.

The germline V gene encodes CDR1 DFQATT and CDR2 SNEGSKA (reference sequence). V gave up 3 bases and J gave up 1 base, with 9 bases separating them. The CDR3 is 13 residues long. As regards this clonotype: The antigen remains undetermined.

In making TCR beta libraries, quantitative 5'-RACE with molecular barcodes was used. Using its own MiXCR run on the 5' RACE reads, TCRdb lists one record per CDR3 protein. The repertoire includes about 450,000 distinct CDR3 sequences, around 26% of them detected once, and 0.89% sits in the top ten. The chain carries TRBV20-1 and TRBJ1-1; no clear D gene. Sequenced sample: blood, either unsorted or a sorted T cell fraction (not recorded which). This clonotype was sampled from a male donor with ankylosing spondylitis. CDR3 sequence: CSARHSWNTEAFF. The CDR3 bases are TGCAGTGCTAGGCACAGCTGGAACACTGAAGCTTTCTTT.